This T cell receptor (beta chain) was sequenced during a study of T cell responses to AZD1222 COVID-19 vaccine. Study results and caveats: Among those given AZD1222, only 6 or 7 were seropositive at baseline. Repertoire sampling occurred only after the peak T cell response.

Method: immunoSEQ multiplex PCR; TCRdb's copy keeps in-frame clones and lacks some. This sample has fewer than 120,000 clones, with about 87% found just once. On this clone itself: Its matching antigen is unknown.

Trimming took off 0 bases at V and 7 bases at J, with 13 bases between the two ends. Germline V CDR1 and CDR2: SGHRS, YFSETQ. The CDR3 loop spans 14 amino acids. The receptor was isolated from an adult in good health. The chain has TRBV5-1 and TRBJ1-1, with a tentative D call TRBD1 (6 bases). The material sequenced was peripheral blood, taken on day 0 of AZD1222 vaccination. DNA for the CDR3: TGCGCCAGCAGCTTGGTACAGGGTAATATTGAAGCTTTCTTT. Protein product: CASSLVQGNIEAFF.